The entry below describes one T cell receptor beta chain. TCRdb's table, derived via immunoSEQ multiplex PCR, lists solely in-frame clones and lacks some. The repertoire holds 75,000 to 100,000 clones, about nine tenths seen once, with 4.5% to 6% in the top ten. The sample is drawn from a study of blood T cell repertoires in COVID-19. With 2 bases removed from V and 3 bases from J, the gap between germline ends came to 14 bases. The CDR3 runs 15 residues. The germline CDR1 and CDR2 sequences are LNHNV and YYDKDF (reference sequence). The sample comprised peripheral blood. The V gene is TRBV15, the J gene TRBJ2-7, with TRBD1 as a possible D gene (6 bases). The TCR was taken from a woman older than 75 with acute or convalescent COVID-19. The CDR3 sequence is CATSRLLGADYEQYF. The CDR3 nucleotides read TGTGCCACCAGCAGACTTTTGGGGGCCGACTACGAGCAGTACTTC.